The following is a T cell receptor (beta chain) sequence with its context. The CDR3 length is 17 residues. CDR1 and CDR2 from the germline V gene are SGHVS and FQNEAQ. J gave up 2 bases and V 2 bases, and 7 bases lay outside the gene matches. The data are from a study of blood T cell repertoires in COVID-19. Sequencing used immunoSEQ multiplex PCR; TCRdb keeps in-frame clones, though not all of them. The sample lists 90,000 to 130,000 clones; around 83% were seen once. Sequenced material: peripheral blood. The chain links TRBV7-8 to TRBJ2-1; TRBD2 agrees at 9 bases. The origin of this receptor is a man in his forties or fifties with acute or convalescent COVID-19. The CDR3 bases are TGTGCCAGCAGCTTATCCCGACTAGCGGTACCCTACAATGAGCAGTTCTTC. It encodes CASSLSRLAVPYNEQFF. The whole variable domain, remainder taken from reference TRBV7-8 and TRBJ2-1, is GAGVSQSPRYKVAKRGQDVALRCDPISGHVSLFWYQQALGQGPEFLTYFQNEAQLDKSGLPSDRFFAERPEGSVSTLKIQRTQQEDSAVYLCASSLSRLAVPYNEQFFGPGTRLTVL.